This T cell receptor (beta chain) was sequenced for a study of T cell repertoires in cytomegalovirus infection. Points on this clonotype: Its antigen remains unidentified.

Using its own MiXCR run on the reads, TCRdb lists one record per CDR3 protein. Of 110,000 to 150,000 distinct CDR3 sequences in the sample, 30% to 40% were seen once. Germline V gene lookup returns CDR1 MNHEY and CDR2 SMNVEV (reference sequence). CDR3 size: 15 residues. V lost 6 bases, J lost 0 bases, and 15 bases lay in between. This rearrangement joins TRBV27 to TRBJ2-7; D gene unclear. Sequenced here: CD8+ T cells from cultured PBMCs, sampled from culture after CMV antigen stimulation. The clonotype was recovered from a human donor in good health (CMV status not recorded). Some clones in this sample may be carry-over from other donors' samples. Here the CDR3 DNA reads TGTGCCAGCAGACTGGACCAGGCATACTCCTACGAGCAGTACTTC. Residues: CASRLDQAYSYEQYF.